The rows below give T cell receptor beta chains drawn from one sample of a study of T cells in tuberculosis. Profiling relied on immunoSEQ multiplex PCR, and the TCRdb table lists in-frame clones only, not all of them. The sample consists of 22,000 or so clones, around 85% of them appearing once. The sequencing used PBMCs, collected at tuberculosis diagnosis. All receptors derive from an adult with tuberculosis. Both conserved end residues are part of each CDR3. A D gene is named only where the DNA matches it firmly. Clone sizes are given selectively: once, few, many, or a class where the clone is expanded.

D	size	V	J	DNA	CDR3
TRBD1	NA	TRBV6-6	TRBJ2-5	TGTGCCAGCAGTTATTGGACAGGGGCAGAGACCCAGTACTTC	CASSYWTGAETQYF
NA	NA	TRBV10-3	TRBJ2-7	TGTGCCATCAGTGAGTCTGGGGGACACGGCCGGGACGAGCAGTACTTC	CAISESGGHGRDEQYF
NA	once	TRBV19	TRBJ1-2	TGTGCCAGTAGTATAACCCGGGACAAGGGCTTCTATGGCTACACCTTC	CASSITRDKGFYGYTF
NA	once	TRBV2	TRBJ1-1	TGTGCCAGCAGTCTTAAAATGAGTGTGAACACTGAAGCTTTCTTT	CASSLKMSVNTEAFF
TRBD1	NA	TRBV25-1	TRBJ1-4	TGTGCCAGCAGAGACAGGGTGAATGAAAAACTGTTTTTT	CASRDRVNEKLFF
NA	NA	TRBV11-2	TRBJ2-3	TGTGCCAGCAGCTTATCGAGGGGGGGCATGGGTACGCAGTATTTT	CASSLSRGGMGTQYF
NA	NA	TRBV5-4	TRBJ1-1	TGTGCCAGCAGCTTGAGTGGACAGTTGAACACTGAAGCTTTCTTT	CASSLSGQLNTEAFF
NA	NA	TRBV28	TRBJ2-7	TGTGCCAGCAGCGTAAATATCTACGAGCAGTACTTC	CASSVNIYEQYF
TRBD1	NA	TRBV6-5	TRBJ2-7	TGTGCCAGCAGGACACCGGACAGGGGAAGCTACGAGCAGTACTTC	CASRTPDRGSYEQYF
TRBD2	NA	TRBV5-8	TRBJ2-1	TGTGCCAGCAGCCCTCGCTCCGGCGGGGGGGCCGAAAATGAGCAGTTCTTC	CASSPRSGGGAENEQFF
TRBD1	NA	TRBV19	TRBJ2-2	TGTGCCAGTAGTGTGGACAGGGAAGGGGTAAAGCTGTTTTTT	CASSVDREGVKLFF
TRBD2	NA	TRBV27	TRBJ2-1	TGTGCCAGCAGTTTAAGGCTAGCGGGTTTCAATGAGCAGTTCTTC	CASSLRLAGFNEQFF
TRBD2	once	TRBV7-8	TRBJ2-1	TGTGCCAGCAGCTTACCCCGGCGGCGGGAGGGCCTTAGGGATGAGCAGTTCTTC	CASSLPRRREGLRDEQFF
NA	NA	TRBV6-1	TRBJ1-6	TGTGCCAGCAGAGAGAGCTCCTATAATTCACCCCTCCACTTT	CASRESSYNSPLHF
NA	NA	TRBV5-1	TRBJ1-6	TGCGCCAGCAGCTTAGACGAGGGCTCACCCCTCCACTTT	CASSLDEGSPLHF
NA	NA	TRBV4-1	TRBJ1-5	TGCGCCAGCAGCCAAGTGTTCAGGATGGAACAGCCCCAGCATTTT	CASSQVFRMEQPQHF
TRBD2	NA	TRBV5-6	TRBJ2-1	TGTGCCAGCATCCTACTGGGGGCGGGAGGGATCAATGAGCAGTTCTTC	CASILLGAGGINEQFF
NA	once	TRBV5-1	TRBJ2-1	TGCGCCAGCAGAATGCTCCTGGCCAGGGAACGCAATGAGCAGTTCTTC	CASRMLLARERNEQFF
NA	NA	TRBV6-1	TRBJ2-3	TGTGCCAGTACTGGCGTCAGGGGAACAGATACGCAGTATTTT	CASTGVRGTDTQYF
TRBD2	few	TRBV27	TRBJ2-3	TGTGCCAGCAGTCTAGCGGGAGGGTTGGATACGCAGTATTTT	CASSLAGGLDTQYF
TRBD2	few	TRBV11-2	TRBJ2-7	TGTGCCAGCAGCTTGGTAGCGGGGAGCTACGAGCAGTACTTC	CASSLVAGSYEQYF
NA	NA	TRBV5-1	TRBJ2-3	TGCGCCAGCAGCTTGGGGTATCGGGGGTCGAACTACCCTAGCACAGATACGCAATATTTT	CASSLGYRGSNYPSTDTQYF
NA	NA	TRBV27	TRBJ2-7	TGTGCCAGCAGTCCCCACCCTAGGTCGCATTCAGAGCAGTACTTC	CASSPHPRSHSEQYF
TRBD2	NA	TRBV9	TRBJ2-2	TGTGCCAGCAGCGTCGGGCGGGGGTCTTACACCGGGGAGCTGTTTTTT	CASSVGRGSYTGELFF
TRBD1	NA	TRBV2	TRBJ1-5	TGTGCCAGCTCCCGAACAGGGGATGGGAATCAGCCCCAGCATTTT	CASSRTGDGNQPQHF
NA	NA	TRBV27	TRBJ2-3	TGTGCCGCAGGAGGGGGCGACACAGATACGCAGTATTTT	CAAGGGDTDTQYF
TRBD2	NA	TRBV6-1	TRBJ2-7	TGTGCCTGCCAACTAGCGGGAGGCAAAGAGCAGTACTTC	CACQLAGGKEQYF
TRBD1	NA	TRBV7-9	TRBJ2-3	TGTGCCAGCAGCAAAACCTTCAGGGGGCAGGGAGATACGCAGTATTTT	CASSKTFRGQGDTQYF
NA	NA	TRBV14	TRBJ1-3	TGTGCCAGCAGCCAACCCAGTCGCACCATATATTTT	CASSQPSRTIYF
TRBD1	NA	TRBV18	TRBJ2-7	TGTGCCAGCTCAATATTGGACAGGGAGAGCGAGCAGTACTTC	CASSILDRESEQYF
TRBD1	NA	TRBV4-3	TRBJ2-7	TGCGCCAGCAGCCAAGAAGGACAGGGTGTCAACGAGCAGTACTTC	CASSQEGQGVNEQYF
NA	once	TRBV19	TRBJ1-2	TGTGCCAGTAGTATGAACAGGGCCTATGGCTACACCTTC	CASSMNRAYGYTF
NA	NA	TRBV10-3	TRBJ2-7	TGTGCCATCCGGACACACTACGAGCAGTACTTC	CAIRTHYEQYF
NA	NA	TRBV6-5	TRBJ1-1	TGTGCCAGCAGTGGGAGGGGTAGCACTGAAGCTTTCTTT	CASSGRGSTEAFF
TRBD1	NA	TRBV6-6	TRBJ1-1	TGTGCCAGCAGCGGACAGGGCTACACTGAAGCTTTCTTT	CASSGQGYTEAFF
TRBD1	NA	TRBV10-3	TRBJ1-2	TGTGCCACCGACAGGGAGAACTATGGCTACACCTTC	CATDRENYGYTF
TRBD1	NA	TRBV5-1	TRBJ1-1	TGCGCCAGCAGCTCGACAGACAGGGACCGAGCGATGAACACTGAAGCTTTCTTT	CASSSTDRDRAMNTEAFF
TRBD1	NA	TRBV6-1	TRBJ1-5	TGTGCCAGCTGGACAGGAAGGAATCAGCCCCAGCATTTT	CASWTGRNQPQHF
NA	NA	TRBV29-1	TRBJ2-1	TGCAGCGTTGAGGGCTCCCTAGCCCACAATGAGCAGTTCTTC	CSVEGSLAHNEQFF